One sample yielded the 30 T cell receptor beta chains listed below, sequenced in a study of a mutant IDH1 vaccine in newly diagnosed glioma. Produced via immunoSEQ multiplex PCR; TCRdb's table is partial and in-frame only. The sample carries about 44,000 clones, under 95% recorded once. These receptors have no identified antigens. Documented time point: week 23, last vaccination. What each vaccine dose contained was 300 ug of mutant IDH1 20-mer peptide, accompanied by topical imiquimod. The starting material was PBMCs, obtained from a glioma patient whose treatment included an IDH1 peptide vaccine. All receptors derive from a man aged 45 to 65 with glioma.

The chain is built from TRBV29-1 and TRBJ2-1; TRBD1 matches 7 bases. Germline lookup yields CDR1 SQVTM and CDR2 ANQGSEA. The CDR3 extends over 11 amino acids. After removal of 6 bases from V and 9 bases from J, the junction contained 5 bases not matched to a gene. This CDR3 reads CSVDQGVEQFF. The DNA of the CDR3 is TGCAGCGTCGACCAGGGGGTTGAGCAGTTCTTC.

This chain joins TRBV14 and TRBJ2-3, with D perhaps TRBD2 (5 bases). CDR3 size: 14 residues. V gave up 1 base and J gave up 4 bases, with 9 bases separating them. Germline lookup yields CDR1 SGHDN and CDR2 FVKESK. The CDR3 DNA reads as TGTGCCAGCAGCCAAGGTGGGAGCGCAGATACGCAGTATTTT. This sequence encodes CASSQGGSADTQYF.

The sample holds a few counts of this clone. The genes are TRBV6-1 and TRBJ2-6; D not certain. Germline CDR1 and CDR2: MNHNS and SASEGT. This CDR3 has 15 amino acids. Trimming shortened V by 3 bases and J by 0 bases, and 6 bases separated the two germline ends. The CDR3 loop is CASSDASSGANVLTF. Written as DNA, the CDR3 is TGTGCCAGCAGTGATGCCAGCTCTGGGGCCAACGTCCTGACTTTC.

This clone has just one count. The chain recombines TRBV7-9 with TRBJ1-2; D perhaps matches TRBD1 (6 bases). With 2 bases removed from V and 3 bases from J, the gap between germline ends came to 13 bases. CDR1 SEHNR and CDR2 FQNEAQ come from the germline V gene (reference sequence). The CDR3 totals 15 residues. CDR3: CASSLREDSYYGYTF. The CDR3 DNA is TGTGCCAGCAGCTTACGTGAGGACAGTTACTATGGCTACACCTTC.

Here the CDR3 DNA reads TGCGCCAGCAGCCAAGATGGGACAAACACCGGGGAGCTGTTTTTT. Translating gives CASSQDGTNTGELFF. This chain joins TRBV4-3 and TRBJ2-2; D possibly corresponds to TRBD1 (6 bases). Germline CDR1 reads LGHNA; CDR2 reads YSLEER. The CDR3 consists of 15 residues. Trimming left V 0 bases short and J 2 bases short, with 7 bases between.

The chain is built from TRBV5-1 and TRBJ2-7; no clear D. Germline values: CDR1 SGHRS, CDR2 YFSETQ. This CDR3 spans 19 amino acids. Trimming shortened V by 0 bases and J by 2 bases, and 24 bases separated the two germline ends. The CDR3 coding sequence is TGCGCCAGCAGCTTGGTCTTCATAGACTCTAAAATGGATGCCTACGAGCAGTACTTC. Its translation: CASSLVFIDSKMDAYEQYF. Variable domain in full (rest from reference TRBV5-1 and TRBJ2-7): KAGVTQTPRYLIKTRGQQVTLSCSPISGHRSVSWYQQTPGQGLQFLFEYFSETQRNKGNFPGRFSGRQFSNSRSEMNVSTLELGDSALYLCASSLVFIDSKMDAYEQYFGPGTRLTVT.

This chain joins TRBV5-1 and TRBJ2-3, with 7 nucleotides matching TRBD2. Germline lookup yields CDR1 SGHRS and CDR2 YFSETQ. V lost 0 bases, J lost 14 bases, and 3 bases stayed unmatched. The CDR3 runs 11 residues. Here the CDR3 reads CASSLGLATYF. As DNA, the CDR3 is TGCGCCAGCAGCTTGGGACTAGCCACGTATTTT. The full variable domain, with the rest looked up from reference TRBV5-1 and TRBJ2-3, is KAGVTQTPRYLIKTRGQQVTLSCSPISGHRSVSWYQQTPGQGLQFLFEYFSETQRNKGNFPGRFSGRQFSNSRSEMNVSTLELGDSALYLCASSLGLATYFGPGTRLTVL.

This chain links TRBV6-1 with TRBJ2-7; 7 bases align to TRBD1. After removal of 7 bases from V and 0 bases from J, the junction contained 6 bases not matched to a gene. CDR3 length: 14 amino acids. Germline CDR1 reads MNHNS; CDR2 reads SASEGT. CDR3 sequence: CASTMTGSSYEQYF. Written as DNA, the CDR3 is TGTGCCAGCACTATGACAGGGAGCTCCTACGAGCAGTACTTC.

The table lists this clone with a few counts. The J gene is TRBJ2-5, the V gene TRBV29-1, with 7 bases lining up with TRBD2. J lost 3 bases, V lost 4 bases, and 2 bases had no gene match. In germline, CDR1 is SQVTM, CDR2 ANQGSEA. This CDR3 contains 12 residues. This CDR3 reads CSVVSGEETQYF. The CDR3 DNA sequence: TGCAGCGTTGTGAGCGGGGAAGAGACCCAGTACTTC.

This chain joins TRBV7-8 and TRBJ1-6; a possible D gene is TRBD1 (5 bases). Between the trimmed V and J ends, which lost 1 base and 7 bases, there was a span of 8 bases. Germline assignment: CDR1 SGHVS and CDR2 FQNEAQ. The CDR3 covers 14 residues. The CDR3 spells CASSLGQLNSPLHF. CDR3 in DNA: TGTGCCAGCAGCTTAGGACAGCTCAATTCACCCCTCCACTTT. Looking up the rest from reference TRBV7-8 and TRBJ1-6 gives the full variable domain: GAGVSQSPRYKVAKRGQDVALRCDPISGHVSLFWYQQALGQGPEFLTYFQNEAQLDKSGLPSDRFFAERPEGSVSTLKIQRTQQEDSAVYLCASSLGQLNSPLHFGNGTRLTVT.

The chain couples TRBV4-3 to TRBJ2-1; D gene ambiguous. The CDR3 has 15 amino acids. V was trimmed by 1 base and J by 8 bases, leaving 15 bases between them. Germline loops: CDR1 LGHNA, CDR2 YSLEER. The CDR3 loop is CASSQVDRVFDEQFF. CDR3 sequence (DNA): TGCGCCAGCAGCCAAGTCGACCGGGTATTCGATGAGCAGTTCTTC.

In this sample, this clone turned up once. V usage is TRBV30 and J usage is TRBJ1-6; TRBD1 might be the D (6 bases). The CDR3 sequence is 14 residues long. Germline CDR1 is GTSNPN and CDR2 is SVGIG (reference sequence). The V and J ends lost 1 base and 12 bases respectively, with 16 bases between them. As DNA, the CDR3 is TGTGCCTGGAGTGCGACAGGCCTGTTGAAACCCCTCCACTTT. It translates to CAWSATGLLKPLHF.

The CDR3 DNA sequence: TGCGCCAGCAGCCAAATGGGACCTAATCAGCCCCAGCATTTT. This translates into CASSQMGPNQPQHF. J is TRBJ1-5 and V is TRBV4-1, with a possible D match to TRBD1 (5 bases). The V gene's germline CDR1 is MGHRA and CDR2 YSYEKL. Trimming took 2 bases from V and 4 from J, leaving 9 bases between them. The CDR3 runs 14 residues.

This chain connects TRBV27 to TRBJ1-6; TRBD1 aligns across 7 bases. Germline values: CDR1 MNHEY, CDR2 SMNVEV (reference sequence). The CDR3 loop spans 15 amino acids. V lost 5 bases to trimming and J lost 8 bases; unmatched junction nucleotides: 9. CDR3 sequence: CASSARAGGYSPLHF. In DNA, the CDR3 is TGTGCCAGCAGTGCCCGGGCAGGGGGGTATTCACCCCTCCACTTT.

The gene calls are TRBV5-1 and TRBJ1-2; D not resolved. The V end lost 3 bases, the J end lost 5 bases, and 14 bases lay between the germline ends. CDR3 size: 14 residues. Germline assignment: CDR1 SGHRS and CDR2 YFSETQ. Here the CDR3 DNA reads TGCGCCAGCAGCTCGCTAGACGGCGGTTATGGCTACACCTTC. It yields the protein CASSSLDGGYGYTF.

The chain combines TRBV15 with TRBJ2-5, with 7 bases matching TRBD1. There are 16 residues in the CDR3. Germline CDR1 is LNHNV and CDR2 is YYDKDF (reference sequence). V shed 1 base, J shed 5 bases, and the junction held 10 bases outside the gene matches. The CDR3 DNA reads as TGTGCCACCAGCAGAGCAGGGCTGGGGACAGAGGAGACCCAGTACTTC. It is translated as CATSRAGLGTEETQYF.

The chain combines TRBV6-5 with TRBJ1-2, with TRBD1 as a possible D gene (6 bases). Looked up from germline, CDR1 is MNHEY and CDR2 is SVGAGI. Trimming left V 2 bases short and J 8 bases short, with 12 bases between. CDR3 length: 13 amino acids. CDR3 residues: CASSYGQLVGYTF. CDR3 nucleotide sequence: TGTGCCAGCAGTTACGGACAGCTGGTGGGCTACACCTTC.

A single count supports this clone. The CDR3 DNA follows: TGTGCCAGCAGTGGGGGACTAGCGGGAAAGGGAGATACGCAGTATTTT. This gives the protein CASSGGLAGKGDTQYF. The rearrangement joins TRBV6-1 to TRBJ2-3, with 13 bases aligning to TRBD2. This CDR3 has 16 amino acids. The V gene's germline CDR1 is MNHNS and CDR2 SASEGT. Trimming at V came to 4 bases and at J to 5 bases, leaving 6 bases not matched to a gene.

The genes are TRBV19 and TRBJ1-2; D remains ambiguous. Germline CDR1 is LNHDA and CDR2 is SQIVND (reference sequence). This CDR3 is built from 15 residues. V dropped 3 bases and J dropped 6 bases, with 17 bases sitting between them. The CDR3 DNA sequence: TGTGCCAGTAGTATTATTCGCGGCGGCAGTGATGGCTACACCTTC. It is translated as CASSIIRGGSDGYTF.

The chain is built from TRBV11-2 and TRBJ2-5; the match to TRBD2 covers 10 bases. Losses at the gene ends were 5 bases for V and 4 bases for J; bases not matched to a gene: 7. The germline CDR1 and CDR2 sequences are SGHAT and FQNNGV. This CDR3 contains 15 residues. The DNA for the CDR3 is TGTGCCAGCAGCCCCGGTCTAGCGGGAGCAGAGACCCAGTACTTC. This encodes CASSPGLAGAETQYF.

V usage is TRBV19 and J usage is TRBJ2-7; D is unclear. The CDR3 runs to 12 residues. Germline CDR1 is LNHDA and CDR2 is SQIVND (reference sequence). The V and J ends lost 5 bases and 3 bases respectively, with 8 bases between them. The CDR3 loop reads CASSVDNYEQYF. The CDR3 DNA reads TGTGCCAGTAGTGTCGACAACTACGAGCAGTACTTC.

This rearrangement joins TRBV7-2 to TRBJ2-7; D ambiguous. The ends were cut back, 5 bases at V and 0 bases at J, with 8 bases in the middle. This CDR3 has 13 amino acids. Per the germline V gene, CDR1 is SGHTA and CDR2 is FQGNSA. The CDR3 DNA follows: TGTGCCAGCAGCCATGGGTTCTCCTACGAGCAGTACTTC. Protein product: CASSHGFSYEQYF.

The chain combines TRBV11-3 with TRBJ2-6, with 9 positions matching TRBD1. Germline trimming cut 1 base from V and 0 bases from J; bases unmatched to any gene: 10. The CDR3 runs 20 residues. Per the germline V gene, CDR1 is SGHNT and CDR2 is YENEEA. In DNA, the CDR3 is TGTGCCAGCAGCTTAGGGCCCCGGTGGGACAGGGTCTCTGGGGCCAACGTCCTGACTTTC. This codes for CASSLGPRWDRVSGANVLTF.

The chain employs TRBV4-1 and TRBJ2-7, with 8 bases fitting TRBD1. V shed 0 bases, J shed 7 bases, and the junction held 11 bases outside the gene matches. Germline lookup yields CDR1 MGHRA and CDR2 YSYEKL. The CDR3 sequence is 16 residues long. DNA for the CDR3: TGCGCCAGCAGCCAAGATAACGCAGGGGGCTTGAGGGAGCAGTACTTC. It is translated as CASSQDNAGGLREQYF.

The chain couples TRBV14 to TRBJ1-1; D unclear. Between the trimmed V and J ends, which lost 5 bases and 0 bases, there was a span of 10 bases. CDR3 length equals 14 residues. Germline CDR1 is SGHDN and CDR2 is FVKESK. The CDR3 DNA reads TGTGCCAGCAGCGGACCCGCCATGAACACTGAAGCTTTCTTT. Its translation is CASSGPAMNTEAFF. The complete variable domain, with remaining parts taken from reference TRBV14 and TRBJ1-1, reads EAGVTQFPSHSVIEKGQTVTLRCDPISGHDNLYWYRRVMGKEIKFLLHFVKESKQDESGMPNNRFLAERTGGTYSTLKVQPAELEDSGVYFCASSGPAMNTEAFFGQGTRLTVV.

The rearrangement uses TRBV7-2 and TRBJ1-5; D remains unclear. Trimming left V 1 base short and J 9 bases short, with 16 bases between. Germline V gene lookup returns CDR1 SGHTA and CDR2 FQGNSA. There are 15 residues in the CDR3. The CDR3 region is CASSLGSDNLGPQHF. As DNA, the CDR3 is TGTGCCAGCAGCTTAGGAAGTGACAACCTTGGGCCCCAGCATTTT.

V is TRBV5-4 and J is TRBJ2-3; 10 bases line up with TRBD2. CDR3 length: 15 amino acids. Per the germline V gene, CDR1 is SGHNT and CDR2 is YYREEE (reference sequence). Trimming cost V 1 base and J 5 bases; bases outside gene matches: 4. CDR3 region: CASSLSGRAEDTQYF. CDR3 sequence (DNA): TGTGCCAGCAGCTTGAGCGGGAGGGCCGAAGATACGCAGTATTTT.

The V and J genes are TRBV6-5 and TRBJ1-1; TRBD1 matches 8 bases. Germline V lookup: CDR1 MNHEY, CDR2 SVGAGI. Germline trimming cut 0 bases from V and 5 bases from J; bases unmatched to any gene: 8. The CDR3 runs to 16 residues. The CDR3 region has the DNA TGTGCCAGCAGTTACTCGAGTGCCAGGGGGCGGACTGAAGCTTTCTTT. Protein: CASSYSSARGRTEAFF.

The chain is built from TRBV7-8 and TRBJ1-1; no definite D call. CDR1 is SGHVS, CDR2 FQNEAQ, per germline. This CDR3 contains 15 residues. Trimming took off 0 bases at V and 4 bases at J, with 12 bases between the two ends. DNA of the CDR3: TGTGCCAGCAGCTTAGCGCGACCGAGTACCACTGAAGCTTTCTTT. This gives the protein CASSLARPSTTEAFF.

J is TRBJ1-2 and V is TRBV9, with D possibly matching TRBD1 (5 bases). Trimming took off 0 bases at V and 2 bases at J, with 11 bases between the two ends. Germline V gene data show CDR1 as SGDLS and CDR2 as YYNGEE. The CDR3 is 15 amino acids. CDR3 sequence reads: CASSVAPGPNYGYTF. Here the CDR3 DNA reads TGTGCCAGCAGCGTAGCTCCAGGGCCCAACTATGGCTACACCTTC.